The clone carrying this T cell receptor (beta chain) occurred a few times. The treatment: randomized to nivolumab then ipilimumab (arm A) or the reverse (arm B). The V and J ends lost 1 base and 8 bases respectively, with 11 bases between them. The V gene's germline CDR1 is SNHLY and CDR2 FYNNEI. CDR3 length equals 13 residues. These data come from a study of sequential checkpoint blockade in melanoma. Across the whole study: Arm A got nivolumab then ipilimumab; arm B the reverse, 1:1. Both treatment sequences were followed by maintenance nivolumab.

Libraries were prepared by immunoSEQ multiplex PCR; TCRdb keeps only in-frame clonotypes and omits some of them. The data show around 18,000 clones, with roughly 59% seen just once and under 20% held by the top ten. The sequence was obtained from a human donor with melanoma. This specimen was CD8+ T cells sorted from blood (inferred from file names), taken from a patient given nivolumab and ipilimumab in sequence. The rearrangement joins TRBV2 to TRBJ1-1; a weak D match, TRBD1 (5 bases). DNA for the CDR3: TGTGCCAGCAGTGAAGTGGCGGGGGGGGAAGCTTTCTTT. Its protein is CASSEVAGGEAFF.